The T cell receptor (beta chain) described here comes from a study of blood T cell repertoires in COVID-19. Across the study: Italy, Spain and the United States were the sources of the convalescent and acute COVID-19 samples. PBMCs, B-cell-depleted T cells, or T cells provided the cDNA or gDNA that made up the material.

A single count supports this clone. This sample includes further DNA sequences coding for the same CDR3. The CDR3 sequence is 13 residues long. V shed 3 bases and J shed 2 bases, with 6 bases lying between them. Per the original methods: Estimation of nucleated cell counts was performed using reference gene primer amplification. Sequencing was performed with immunoSEQ multiplex PCR; in TCRdb, only in-frame clones are kept and a portion is missing. V and J calls and clone size come straight from that table; D and trimming were deduced from the DNA. The repertoire holds roughly 260,000 clones, with roughly 90% as singletons.

Sequences were obtained from peripheral blood. The chain has TRBV12-3 or TRBV12-4 and TRBJ2-3, with D perhaps TRBD2 (5 bases). The TCR was taken from a woman between 50 and 59 years old who had recovered from COVID-19. CDR3 loop: CASSLGDTDTQYF. CDR3 in DNA: TGTGCCAGCAGTTTGGGAGACACAGATACGCAGTATTTT.